The 9 T cell receptor beta chains below come from one sample, sequenced in a study of naive and memory T cell subsets. Both TRBC1 and TRBC2 were covered by a beta constant-region primer of two equimolar oligonucleotides. One entry per CDR3 protein, called by TCRdb with MiXCR from the UMI-ligation and nested PCR reads. The sample yields some 150,000 distinct CDR3 sequences, 15% to 20% seen once. The sequenced sample consisted of naive CD4+ T cells from blood. These receptors came from a human donor in good health.

This clonotype came up a few times. The J gene is TRBJ1-2, the V gene TRBV12-3 or TRBV12-4, with 7 bases fitting TRBD1. The CDR3 length is 14 residues. V shed 5 bases and J 3 bases; nucleotides not matched to a gene: 6. Here the CDR3 DNA reads TGTGCCAGCAGTGAATCTGGGACAGACTATGGCTACACCTTC. Its protein product is CASSESGTDYGYTF.

The rearrangement joins TRBV12-3 or TRBV12-4 to TRBJ1-2; D uncertain. CDR3 length equals 13 residues. Deletions cut 1 base from V and 4 bases from J, with 7 bases between. DNA of the CDR3: TGTGCCAGCAGTTTAGACGTCGTCTATGGCTACACCTTC. This gives the protein CASSLDVVYGYTF.

This chain links TRBV6-5 with TRBJ1-3, with no clear D. Trimming took off 5 bases at V and 0 bases at J, with 14 bases between the two ends. Germline assignment: CDR1 MNHEY and CDR2 SVGAGI. The CDR3 spans 16 residues. DNA of the CDR3: TGTGCCAGCAGTCTGGGAGGGTCGGGCTCTGGAAACACCATATATTTT. This codes for CASSLGGSGSGNTIYF.

The J gene is TRBJ2-3, the V gene TRBV6-5; perhaps TRBD2 as D (5 bases). V was trimmed by 1 base and J by 0 bases, leaving 11 bases between them. The CDR3 is 16 residues long. Germline values: CDR1 MNHEY, CDR2 SVGAGI. CDR3 loop: CASSYFVSGSTDTQYF. CDR3 in DNA: TGTGCCAGCAGTTACTTCGTATCGGGAAGCACAGATACGCAGTATTTT.

This clonotype has more than one count but fewer than ten. The chain is built from TRBV7-9 and TRBJ1-1; TRBD1 is a possible D gene (5 bases). Trimming cost V 8 bases and J 1 base, with 23 bases left between them. Germline CDR1 SEHNR, CDR2 FQNEAQ (reference sequence). This CDR3 is 17 amino acids long. The CDR3 DNA reads TGTGCCAGCGGCGTGGGGAGGGGCCGCACCTCGAACACTGAAGCTTTCTTT. Encoded protein: CASGVGRGRTSNTEAFF.

This sequence joins TRBV5-4 and TRBJ1-1; D unresolved. The CDR3 extends over 12 amino acids. V was clipped by 5 bases and J by 3 bases, with 8 bases between them. CDR1 and CDR2 (germline): SGHNT, YYREEE (reference sequence). DNA of the CDR3: TGTGCCAGCAGTGCGCTGGACACTGAAGCTTTCTTT. It specifies CASSALDTEAFF.

This chain joins TRBV14 and TRBJ2-3, with 8 bases identical to TRBD1. Per germline, CDR1 SGHDN and CDR2 FVKESK. The ends lost 4 bases at V and 5 bases at J; junction bases unmatched: 5. The CDR3 is 14 residues long. CDR3 bases: TGTGCCAGCAGCCCCTGGACAGGGCAAGATACGCAGTATTTT. Encoded protein: CASSPWTGQDTQYF.

This clonotype was detected a few times. The V call is TRBV28, the J call TRBJ1-1; 8 nucleotides line up with TRBD1. The CDR3 is 14 residues long. CDR1 and CDR2 (germline): MDHEN, SYDVKM. Trimming took 8 bases from V and 10 from J; bases not matched to a gene: 15. This chain's CDR3 is CASFQGASSAGAFF. The CDR3 DNA sequence: TGTGCCAGCTTCCAGGGGGCCTCCAGTGCGGGAGCTTTCTTT. Supplemented by reference TRBV28 and TRBJ1-1, the full variable domain reads DVKVTQSSRYLVKRTGEKVFLECVQDMDHENMFWYRQDPGLGLRLIYFSYDVKMKEKGDIPEGYSVSREKKERFSLILESASTNQTSMYLCASFQGASSAGAFFGQGTRLTVV.

The gene calls are TRBV20-1 and TRBJ2-3; weak D call: TRBD2 (5 bases). Germline CDR1 and CDR2: DFQATT and SNEGSKA (reference sequence). V lost 3 bases and J 2 bases, leaving 12 bases between the germline ends. The CDR3 is 14 amino acids. Here the CDR3 DNA reads TGCAGTGCTAGTGAGGGAAGGGTCACAGATACGCAGTATTTT. Amino acid sequence: CSASEGRVTDTQYF.